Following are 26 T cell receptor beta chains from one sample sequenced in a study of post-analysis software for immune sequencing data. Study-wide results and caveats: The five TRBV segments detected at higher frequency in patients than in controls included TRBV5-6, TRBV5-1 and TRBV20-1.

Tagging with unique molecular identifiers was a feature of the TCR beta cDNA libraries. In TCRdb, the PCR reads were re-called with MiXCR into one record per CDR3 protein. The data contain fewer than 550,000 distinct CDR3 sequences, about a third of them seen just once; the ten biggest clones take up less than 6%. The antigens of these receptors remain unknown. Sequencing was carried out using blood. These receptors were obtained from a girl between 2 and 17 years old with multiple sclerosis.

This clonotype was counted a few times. The CDR3 DNA follows: TGCGCCAGCAGCCCCTCTTCCATCAGCTCCCGGCGGGGGGGCAACACAGATACGCAGTATTTT. It codes for CASSPSSISSRRGGNTDTQYF. This sequence joins TRBV5-1 and TRBJ2-3; 9 nucleotides align to TRBD2. The CDR3 length is 21 residues. V was clipped by 4 bases and J by 2 bases; unmatched bases: 23. CDR1 is SGHRS and CDR2 is YFSETQ in the germline V gene.

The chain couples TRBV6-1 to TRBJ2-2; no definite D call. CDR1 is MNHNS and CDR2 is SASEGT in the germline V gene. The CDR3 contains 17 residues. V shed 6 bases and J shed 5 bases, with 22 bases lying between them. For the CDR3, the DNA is TGTGCCAGCAGCCCCAGTGTCGGACCGCCCGAGACCGGGGAGCTGTTTTTT. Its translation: CASSPSVGPPETGELFF.

CDR3 region: CASSSKMKTSGGSSYNEQFF. In DNA, the CDR3 is TGCGCCAGCAGCTCAAAGATGAAAACTAGCGGGGGGAGCTCCTACAATGAGCAGTTCTTC. V and J are TRBV5-1 and TRBJ2-1, with 12 bases fitting TRBD2. CDR3 length: 20 amino acids. J was trimmed by 0 bases and V by 3 bases; bases with no gene match: 13. From germline, CDR1 is SGHRS and CDR2 YFSETQ.

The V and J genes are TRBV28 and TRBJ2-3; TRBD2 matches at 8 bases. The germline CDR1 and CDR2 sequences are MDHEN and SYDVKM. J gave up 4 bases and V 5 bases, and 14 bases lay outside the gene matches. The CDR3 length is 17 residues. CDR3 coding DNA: TGTGCCAGCAGTCCCTATCCAGTAGCGGGGAGGTCAGATACGCAGTATTTT. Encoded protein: CASSPYPVAGRSDTQYF.

The CDR3 reads CASSEGRVGNTEAFF. CDR3 nucleotide sequence: TGTGCCAGCAGTGAGGGGAGGGTCGGGAACACTGAAGCTTTCTTT. The chain carries TRBV2 and TRBJ1-1; D is ambiguous. CDR1 SNHLY and CDR2 FYNNEI come from the germline V gene. Trimming removed 3 bases from V and 1 base from J, with 12 bases in between. CDR3 length: 15 amino acids.

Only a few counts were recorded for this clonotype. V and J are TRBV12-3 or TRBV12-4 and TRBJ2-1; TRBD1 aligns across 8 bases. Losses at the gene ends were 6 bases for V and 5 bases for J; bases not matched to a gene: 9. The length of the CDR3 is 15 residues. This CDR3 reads CASRLTGTGHNEQFF. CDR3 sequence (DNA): TGTGCCAGCAGGCTGACCGGGACAGGTCACAATGAGCAGTTCTTC.

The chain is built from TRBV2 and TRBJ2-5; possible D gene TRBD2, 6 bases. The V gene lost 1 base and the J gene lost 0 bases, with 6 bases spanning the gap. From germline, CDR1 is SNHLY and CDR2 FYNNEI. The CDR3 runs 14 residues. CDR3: CASSEGDYQETQYF. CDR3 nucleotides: TGTGCCAGCAGTGAAGGGGACTACCAAGAGACCCAGTACTTC.

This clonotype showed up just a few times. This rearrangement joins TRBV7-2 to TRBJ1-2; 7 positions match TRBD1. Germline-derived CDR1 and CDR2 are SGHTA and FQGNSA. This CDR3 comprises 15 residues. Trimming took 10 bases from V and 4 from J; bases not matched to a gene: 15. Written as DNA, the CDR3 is TGTGCCAAAGGGGGCCGGGGACGTGGGGGCTATGGCTACACCTTC. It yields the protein CAKGGRGRGGYGYTF.

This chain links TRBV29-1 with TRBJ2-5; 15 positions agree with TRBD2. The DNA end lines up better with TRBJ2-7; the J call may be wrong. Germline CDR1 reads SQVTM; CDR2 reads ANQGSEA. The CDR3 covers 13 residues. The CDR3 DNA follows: TGCAGCGTCCGGACTAGCGGGGGGGACGAGCAGTACTTC. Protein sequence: CSVRTSGGDEQYF.

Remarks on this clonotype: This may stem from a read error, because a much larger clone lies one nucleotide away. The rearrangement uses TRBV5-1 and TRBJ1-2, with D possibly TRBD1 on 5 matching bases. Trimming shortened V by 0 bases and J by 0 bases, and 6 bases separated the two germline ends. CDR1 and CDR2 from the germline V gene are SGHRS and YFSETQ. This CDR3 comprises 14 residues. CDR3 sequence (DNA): TGCGCCAGCAGCTTGGACAGGTCTAACTATGGCTACACCTTC. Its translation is CASSLDRSNYGYTF.

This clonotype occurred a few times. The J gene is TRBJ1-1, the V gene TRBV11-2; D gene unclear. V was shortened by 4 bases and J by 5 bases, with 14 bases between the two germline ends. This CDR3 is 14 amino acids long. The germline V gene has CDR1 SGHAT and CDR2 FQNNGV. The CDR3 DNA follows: TGTGCCAGCAGCTCAGATCGATGGGAGACTGAAGCTTTCTTT. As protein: CASSSDRWETEAFF.

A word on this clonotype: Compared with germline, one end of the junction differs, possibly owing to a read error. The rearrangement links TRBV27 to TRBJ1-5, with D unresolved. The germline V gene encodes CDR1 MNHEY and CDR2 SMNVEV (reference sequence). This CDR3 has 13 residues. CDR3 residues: CARSLLGQARQHF. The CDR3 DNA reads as TGTGCCCGCAGTTTGCTTGGGCAGGCACGCCAGCATTTT.

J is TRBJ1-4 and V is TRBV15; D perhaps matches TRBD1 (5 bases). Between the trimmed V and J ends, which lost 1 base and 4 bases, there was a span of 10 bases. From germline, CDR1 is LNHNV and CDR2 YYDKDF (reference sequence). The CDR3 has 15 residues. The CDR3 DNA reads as TGTGCCACCAGCAGAGGCAGGGACGGTAATGAAAAACTGTTTTTT. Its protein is CATSRGRDGNEKLFF.

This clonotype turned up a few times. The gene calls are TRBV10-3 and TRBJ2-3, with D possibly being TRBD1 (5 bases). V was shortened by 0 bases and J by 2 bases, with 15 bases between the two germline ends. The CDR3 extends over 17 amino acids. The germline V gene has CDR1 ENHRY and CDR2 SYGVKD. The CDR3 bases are TGTGCCATCAGTGAGTCCCAGGGCAGGCTCGTCACAGATACGCAGTATTTT. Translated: CAISESQGRLVTDTQYF.

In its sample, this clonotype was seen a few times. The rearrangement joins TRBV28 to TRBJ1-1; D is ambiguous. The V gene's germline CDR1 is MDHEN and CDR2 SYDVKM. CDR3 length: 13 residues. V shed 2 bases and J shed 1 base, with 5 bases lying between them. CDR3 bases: TGTGCCAGCAGTTTAAAGGAGAACACTGAAGCTTTCTTT. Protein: CASSLKENTEAFF.

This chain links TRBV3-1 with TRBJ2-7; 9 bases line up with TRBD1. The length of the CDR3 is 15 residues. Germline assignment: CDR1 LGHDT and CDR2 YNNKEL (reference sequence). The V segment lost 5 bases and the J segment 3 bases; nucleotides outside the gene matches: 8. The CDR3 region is CASSNPGQGFYEQYF. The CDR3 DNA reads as TGTGCCAGCAGCAACCCGGGACAGGGTTTCTACGAGCAGTACTTC.

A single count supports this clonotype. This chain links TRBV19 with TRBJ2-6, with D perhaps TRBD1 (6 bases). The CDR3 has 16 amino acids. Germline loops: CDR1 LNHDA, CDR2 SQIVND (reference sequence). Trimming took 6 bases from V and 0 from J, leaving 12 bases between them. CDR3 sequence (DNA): TGTGCCAGTAGAAGTACAGGGCTCTCTGGGGCCAACGTCCTGACTTTC. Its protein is CASRSTGLSGANVLTF.

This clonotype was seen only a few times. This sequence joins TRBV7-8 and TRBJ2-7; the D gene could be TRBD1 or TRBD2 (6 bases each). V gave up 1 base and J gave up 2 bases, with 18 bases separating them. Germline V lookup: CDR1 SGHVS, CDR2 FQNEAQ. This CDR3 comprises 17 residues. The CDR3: CASSLGGGTGTPYEQYF. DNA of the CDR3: TGTGCCAGCAGCTTAGGTGGGGGAACAGGGACTCCCTACGAGCAGTACTTC.

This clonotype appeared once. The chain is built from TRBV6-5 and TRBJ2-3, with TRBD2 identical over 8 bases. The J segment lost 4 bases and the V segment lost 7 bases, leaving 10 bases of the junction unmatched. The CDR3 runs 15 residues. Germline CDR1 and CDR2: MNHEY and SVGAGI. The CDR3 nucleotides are TGTGCCAGCATCCCCAGCGGGGGAGTCCCAGATACGCAGTATTTT. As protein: CASIPSGGVPDTQYF.

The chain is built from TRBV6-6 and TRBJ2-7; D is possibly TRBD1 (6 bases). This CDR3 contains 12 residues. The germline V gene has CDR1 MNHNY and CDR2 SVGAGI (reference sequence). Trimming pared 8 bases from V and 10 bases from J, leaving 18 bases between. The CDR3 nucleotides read TGTGCCAGCTCGTCCGGGACAAACCATCAGTACTTC. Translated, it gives CASSSGTNHQYF.

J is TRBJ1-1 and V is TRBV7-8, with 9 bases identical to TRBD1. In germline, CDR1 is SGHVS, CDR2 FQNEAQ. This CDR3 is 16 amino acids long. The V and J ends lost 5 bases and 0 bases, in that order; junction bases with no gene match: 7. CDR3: CASSRPGQGVNTEAFF. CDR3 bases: TGTGCCAGCAGCCGCCCGGGACAGGGAGTGAACACTGAAGCTTTCTTT.

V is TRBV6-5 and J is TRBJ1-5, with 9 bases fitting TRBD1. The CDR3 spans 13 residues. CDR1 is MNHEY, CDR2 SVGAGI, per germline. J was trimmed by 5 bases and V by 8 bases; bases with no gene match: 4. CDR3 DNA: TGTGCCAGCGGAACAGGGGGCGATCAGCCCCAGCATTTT. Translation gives CASGTGGDQPQHF.

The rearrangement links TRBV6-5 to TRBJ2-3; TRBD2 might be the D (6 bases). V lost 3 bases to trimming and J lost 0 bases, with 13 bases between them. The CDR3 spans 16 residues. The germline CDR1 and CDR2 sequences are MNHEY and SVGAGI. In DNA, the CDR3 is TGTGCCAGCAGTTATGATCAGGCGGGAAGCACAGATACGCAGTATTTT. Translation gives CASSYDQAGSTDTQYF.

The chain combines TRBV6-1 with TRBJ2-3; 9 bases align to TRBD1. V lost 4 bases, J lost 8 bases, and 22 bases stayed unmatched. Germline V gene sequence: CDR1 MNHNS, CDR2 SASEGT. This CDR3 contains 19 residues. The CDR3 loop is CASSGGQGVVVLPLSTQYF. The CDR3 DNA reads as TGTGCCAGCAGTGGGGGACAGGGTGTGGTAGTCCTCCCCTTGAGTACGCAGTATTTT.

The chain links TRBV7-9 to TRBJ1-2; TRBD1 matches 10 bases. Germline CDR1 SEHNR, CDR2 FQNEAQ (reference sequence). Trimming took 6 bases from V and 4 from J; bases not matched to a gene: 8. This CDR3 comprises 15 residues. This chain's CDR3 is CASSSIRTGGYGYTF. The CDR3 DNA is TGTGCCAGCAGTTCTATCCGGACAGGGGGCTATGGCTACACCTTC.

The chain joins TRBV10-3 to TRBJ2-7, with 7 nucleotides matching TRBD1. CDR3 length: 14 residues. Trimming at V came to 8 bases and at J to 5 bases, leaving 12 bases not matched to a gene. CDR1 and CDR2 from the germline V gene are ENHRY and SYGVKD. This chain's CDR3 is CAIATLQGQDEQYF. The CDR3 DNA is TGTGCCATCGCAACCTTACAGGGGCAGGACGAGCAGTACTTC.